This record looks at one TCR beta chain sequence and its context. The antigen it recognizes is unknown. Qualities for individual bases were not recorded, and no much larger clone is one base off. The same DNA, extracted from blood mononuclear cells, served for both TCR sequencing and STAT3 sequencing. The data stem from a study of STAT3 mutations in large granular lymphocyte leukemia (dated by TCRdb to the late 2010s). Looking at the study overall: Canonical activating STAT3 mutations were detected in roughly half of the longitudinally sequenced T-LGLL patients. Over half of the T-LGLL patients were given one or more immunosuppressive therapy regimens, and around 40% of those treated had a hematologic response. Patients with T-cell large granular lymphocyte leukemia underwent serial deep sequencing of TCRbeta CDR3 and STAT3 to reconstruct clonal hierarchy and dynamics. Roughly 19 representative T-LGLL cases were selected from an initial cohort of about 200 LGL patients for longitudinal TCRbeta and STAT3 sequencing. As controls within the study, a couple of patients with natural killer LGL leukemia were also sequenced longitudinally. Patients were sequenced at approximately 4 time points on average, with the number of samplings per patient ranging from 2 to 8. The study at large found these results: Linking therapy response to changes in TCR clonal burden was complicated by variable intervals between samplings and by differing treatment regimens. Because codominant clonotypes persisted in some patients, a small but highly pathogenic clone may have been missed. Because no samples were available when a clone first appeared, clonal expansion was inferred from samplings taken at other points. In 6 of 18 patients, TCR clonotype switching occurred after therapy, and every newly emerging clone was STAT3 wild type. Several patients had a dominant TCR clone burden greater than the STAT3 mutant burden, which suggests that the STAT3 mutation arose secondarily within a clone that had already expanded. At least one immunodominant TCRbeta clonotype was identified in every T-LGLL patient, and multiple immunodominant subclonotypes were identified in about half of the T-LGLL patients.

An Illumina MiSeq was used to sequence the TCRbeta libraries, yielding an average of approximately 40,000 productive templates per sample. Using multiplex PCR amplification, the immunoSEQ assay generated the TCRbeta CDR3 libraries. The original methods were these. Repertoire diversity was calculated as previously defined, with values near 0 taken to indicate extremely monoclonal samples. TCRdb mirrors the immuneACCESS table, restricted to in-frame sequences. Some clones are absent from its copies; in checked studies, under half trace to an unresolved V gene, and the reason for the others is unknown. V and J calls plus clone size are reproduced from that table; the DNA served to infer D and trimming. This sample has fewer than 15,000 clones in its table, and approximately 85% of those were observed once. Less than 15% of the sample comes from the top ten. Via the germline V gene (reference sequence), CDR1 is SGHNT and CDR2 YYREEE. Including cysteine and phenylalanine, the CDR3 has 13 amino acids. The DNA shown is the 39-base CDR3, in frame from base 1. Between the V and J ends, shortened by 4 bases and 5 bases respectively, the junction contains 12 bases.

This receptor chain uses TRBV5-4 and TRBJ2-5; the D gene could be TRBD1 or TRBD2, each one agreeing over 5 bases. The sequence derives from a human donor with T large granular lymphocyte leukemia. Some clones in this sample may be carry-over from other donors' samples. Sequenced material: PBMCs. The DNA sequence is TGTGCCAGCAGCCTCCCCAGGGAGGAGACCCAGTACTTC. It translates to CASSLPREETQYF. The variable domain in full, with residues beyond the CDR3 obtained from the reference TRBV5-4 and TRBJ2-5 genes, is ETGVTQSPTHLIKTRGQQVTLRCSSQSGHNTVSWYQQALGQGPQFIFQYYREEENGRGNFPPRFSGLQFPNYSSELNVNALELDDSALYLCASSLPREETQYFGPGTRLLVL.